These 27 T cell receptor beta chains came from one sample sequenced in a study of cytomegalovirus exposure and HLA in healthy donors (dated 2017 in TCRdb). Library creation used the immunoSEQ multiplex PCR assay. TCRdb provides this immuneACCESS table in a form limited to in-frame rearrangements. Some clones are lacking; in checked studies, under half of them reflect an unresolved V gene, and why the rest are absent is not known. For this sample there are about 54,000 clones; about 92% appear just once. Around 8% of the sample goes to the ten largest clones. Sequencing was carried out using PBMCs. These receptors were collected from a woman aged 18-30 years in good health and CMV-seropositive.

On this clone itself: The junction departs from germline at one end; a sequencing error may be responsible. The chain employs TRBV19 and TRBJ2-7; D gene unclear. Germline CDR1 reads LNHDA; CDR2 reads SQIVND (reference sequence). The CDR3 is 13 residues long. CDR3 sequence (DNA): TGTGCCAGTGGTATGGCGGATTCGTACGAGCAGTACTTC. This translates into CASGMADSYEQYF.

The chain is built from TRBV7-2 and TRBJ1-3, with no clear D. Deletions cut 1 base from V and 4 bases from J, with 14 bases between. The CDR3 spans 16 residues. Germline assignment: CDR1 SGHTA and CDR2 FQGNSA. This CDR3 is CASSLGGVAGGNTIYF. CDR3 nucleotides: TGTGCCAGCAGCTTAGGCGGGGTTGCGGGAGGAAACACCATATATTTT.

This clone was seen a few times. The V call is TRBV7-2, the J call TRBJ2-7; D not certain. The CDR3 sequence is 11 residues long. V lost 5 bases to trimming and J lost 0 bases, with 2 bases between them. Germline lookup yields CDR1 SGHTA and CDR2 FQGNSA. CDR3 in amino acids: CASSHSYEQYF. In nucleotides, the CDR3 is TGTGCCAGCAGCCACTCCTACGAGCAGTACTTC.

The V call is TRBV28, the J call TRBJ2-3; D perhaps matches TRBD2 (5 bases). Germline CDR1 MDHEN, CDR2 SYDVKM. V was cut by 2 bases and J by 3 bases, with 15 bases left in between. The CDR3 sequence is 16 residues long. The CDR3 is CASSLRPASPTDTQYF. CDR3 sequence (DNA): TGTGCCAGCAGTTTAAGGCCGGCTAGCCCAACAGATACGCAGTATTTT.

The rearrangement joins TRBV5-1 to TRBJ2-1; maybe TRBD2 (5 bases). CDR1 is SGHRS and CDR2 is YFSETQ in the germline V gene. The V gene lost 0 bases and the J gene lost 7 bases, with 17 bases spanning the gap. CDR3 size: 16 residues. Written as DNA, the CDR3 is TGCGCCAGCAGCTTGGGTGGCGGGCCCGTCAGGAATGAGCAGTTCTTC. Translated, it gives CASSLGGGPVRNEQFF.

This clone was seen just once. V is TRBV28 and J is TRBJ1-5; possibly TRBD1 for D (6 bases). V lost 7 bases and J 4 bases, leaving 23 bases between the germline ends. The CDR3 consists of 17 residues. Per germline, CDR1 MDHEN and CDR2 SYDVKM. Here the CDR3 reads CASTSQDWGQGNQPQHF. The CDR3, as DNA: TGTGCCAGCACCTCCCAGGACTGGGGTCAGGGGAATCAGCCCCAGCATTTT. Complete variable domain (other parts from reference TRBV28 and TRBJ1-5): DVKVTQSSRYLVKRTGEKVFLECVQDMDHENMFWYRQDPGLGLRLIYFSYDVKMKEKGDIPEGYSVSREKKERFSLILESASTNQTSMYLCASTSQDWGQGNQPQHFGDGTRLSIL.

This clone has only a few counts. The chain uses TRBV7-9 and TRBJ2-7; TRBD1 matches at 10 bases. V dropped 5 bases and J dropped 5; count of bases not matched to a gene: 9. The CDR3 consists of 15 residues. Per the germline V gene, CDR1 is SEHNR and CDR2 is FQNEAQ (reference sequence). The CDR3 protein is CASSPPGQGWNEQYF. CDR3 nucleotide sequence: TGTGCCAGCAGCCCCCCGGGACAGGGGTGGAACGAGCAGTACTTC.

The V call is TRBV19, the J call TRBJ2-2; 9 nucleotides line up with TRBD1. J lost 0 bases, V lost 7 bases, and 15 bases had no gene match. The CDR3 is made up of 19 amino acids. CDR1 is LNHDA, CDR2 SQIVND, per germline (reference sequence). The CDR3 protein is CASTKFFGTGSPNTGELFF. CDR3 DNA: TGTGCCAGTACCAAATTTTTTGGGACAGGGTCCCCGAACACCGGGGAGCTGTTTTTT.

The chain recombines TRBV5-4 with TRBJ1-4; D gene uncertain. CDR1 is SGHNT and CDR2 is YYREEE in the germline V gene (reference sequence). This CDR3 contains 14 residues. Between the trimmed V and J ends, which lost 5 bases and 0 bases, there was a span of 8 bases. DNA of the CDR3: TGTGCCAGCAGTTTGCAGACAACTAATGAAAAACTGTTTTTT. This encodes CASSLQTTNEKLFF.

The chain is built from TRBV7-3 and TRBJ1-5; D unclear. CDR1 SGHTA and CDR2 FQGTGA come from the germline V gene. The CDR3 spans 14 residues. V shed 5 bases and J shed 7 bases, with 15 bases lying between them. CDR3 region: CASSADIPFQPQHF. CDR3 sequence (DNA): TGTGCCAGCAGCGCCGACATTCCTTTCCAGCCCCAGCATTTT.

The chain carries TRBV19 and TRBJ1-1; a possible D gene is TRBD1 (6 bases). Between the trimmed V and J ends, which lost 2 bases and 0 bases, there was a span of 10 bases. This CDR3 contains 15 residues. Looked up from germline, CDR1 is LNHDA and CDR2 is SQIVND (reference sequence). CDR3 residues: CASSITAGVNTEAFF. CDR3 DNA: TGTGCCAGTAGTATAACGGCAGGGGTGAACACTGAAGCTTTCTTT.

This rearrangement joins TRBV2 to TRBJ2-1; 8 bases map to TRBD2. CDR3 length: 19 amino acids. V was clipped by 4 bases and J by 0 bases; unmatched bases: 14. Per germline, CDR1 SNHLY and CDR2 FYNNEI. CDR3: CASSGLAPGGTSSYNEQFF. The DNA of the CDR3 is TGTGCCAGCAGTGGCCTAGCTCCCGGGGGGACTAGCTCCTACAATGAGCAGTTCTTC.

This chain links TRBV28 with TRBJ1-1; 7 bases map to TRBD1. V was clipped by 2 bases and J by 5 bases; unmatched bases: 8. The CDR3 loop spans 15 amino acids. Germline CDR1 MDHEN, CDR2 SYDVKM. CDR3 in DNA: TGTGCCAGCAGTTTAGGAGACAGGGTTTTGACTGAAGCTTTCTTT. It specifies CASSLGDRVLTEAFF.

This chain connects TRBV28 to TRBJ1-6; 7 bases are shared with TRBD1. This CDR3 contains 17 residues. CDR1 is MDHEN and CDR2 is SYDVKM in the germline V gene. J was trimmed by 10 bases and V by 0 bases; bases with no gene match: 12. The CDR3 is CASSLWPNRGRRSPLHF. CDR3 DNA sequence: TGTGCCAGCAGTTTATGGCCGAACAGGGGTAGAAGATCACCCCTCCACTTT.

This chain joins TRBV9 and TRBJ2-7, with TRBD1 matching over 9 bases. V dropped 3 bases and J dropped 2; count of bases not matched to a gene: 6. This CDR3 spans 15 amino acids. Germline lookup yields CDR1 SGDLS and CDR2 YYNGEE. CDR3 amino acids: CASSATGQGPYEQYF. The CDR3 coding sequence is TGTGCCAGCAGCGCTACGGGACAGGGCCCCTACGAGCAGTACTTC. Using reference TRBV9 and TRBJ2-7 for the parts outside the CDR3, the full variable domain is DSGVTQTPKHLITATGQRVTLRCSPRSGDLSVYWYQQSLDQGLQFLIQYYNGEERAKGNILERFSAQQFPDLHSELNLSSLELGDSALYFCASSATGQGPYEQYFGPGTRLTVT.

The V call is TRBV10-3, the J call TRBJ1-5; 7 positions agree with TRBD1. V lost 6 bases to trimming and J lost 2 bases; unmatched junction nucleotides: 4. The germline V gene has CDR1 ENHRY and CDR2 SYGVKD. This CDR3 is 14 amino acids long. DNA for the CDR3: TGTGCCATCAGCAGGGGGATGGGCAATCAGCCCCAGCATTTT. It specifies CAISRGMGNQPQHF.

V gene TRBV5-1 combines with J gene TRBJ2-5; 9 bases are a match to TRBD2. This CDR3 region has 16 residues. Trimming took 4 bases from V and 5 from J; bases not matched to a gene: 12. In germline, CDR1 is SGHRS, CDR2 YFSETQ. As DNA, the CDR3 is TGCGCCAGCAGCGTCGGGCCAGCGGGGGGCGGGGAGACCCAGTACTTC. Amino acids: CASSVGPAGGGETQYF.

The V and J genes are TRBV6-5 and TRBJ1-5; 10 positions agree with TRBD1. Germline-derived CDR1 and CDR2 are MNHEY and SVGAGI. The CDR3 is 15 residues long. With 4 bases clipped from V and 6 bases from J, the junction kept 6 bases outside the gene matches. This CDR3 reads CASSLTGTGVQPQHF. The CDR3 DNA sequence: TGTGCCAGCAGTTTGACCGGGACAGGGGTTCAGCCCCAGCATTTT.

The rearrangement uses TRBV15 and TRBJ2-5; D might be TRBD1 (6 bases). The CDR3 is 12 residues long. V lost 8 bases and J 2 bases, leaving 9 bases between the germline ends. CDR1 LNHNV and CDR2 YYDKDF come from the germline V gene (reference sequence). The CDR3 DNA follows: TGTGCCACCTCGGACAGACAAGAGACCCAGTACTTC. It encodes CATSDRQETQYF.

The chain uses TRBV10-3 and TRBJ1-6, with no clear D. Germline V gene lookup returns CDR1 ENHRY and CDR2 SYGVKD. This CDR3 has 13 amino acids. Trimming cost V 0 bases and J 6 bases, with 3 bases left between them. The CDR3 is CAISESGNSPLHF. CDR3 bases: TGTGCCATCAGTGAGTCCGGTAATTCACCCCTCCACTTT.

The rearrangement links TRBV6-6 to TRBJ1-1; D is uncertain. Germline CDR1 and CDR2: MNHNY and SVGAGI (reference sequence). The length of the CDR3 is 15 residues. V lost 0 bases to trimming and J lost 4 bases, with 12 bases between them. The CDR3: CASSYSTGFGTEAFF. The CDR3 DNA reads TGTGCCAGCAGTTACTCGACGGGGTTTGGCACTGAAGCTTTCTTT.

This clone was counted only a few times. The rearrangement joins TRBV7-3 to TRBJ1-1; tentatively, D is TRBD1 (6 bases). The V and J ends lost 3 bases and 5 bases respectively, with 10 bases between them. Germline CDR1 reads SGHTA; CDR2 reads FQGTGA. The CDR3 loop spans 13 amino acids. The CDR3 is CASSFTGRTEAFF. CDR3 nucleotides: TGTGCCAGCAGCTTCACAGGGCGTACTGAAGCTTTCTTT. Full variable domain (remainder filled in from reference TRBV7-3 and TRBJ1-1): GAGVSQTPSNKVTEKGKYVELRCDPISGHTALYWYRQSLGQGPEFLIYFQGTGAADDSGLPNDRFFAVRPEGSVSTLKIQRTERGDSAVYLCASSFTGRTEAFFGQGTRLTVV.

This clone showed up just once. CDR3 in amino acids: CASSIVTGSNEQFF. DNA of the CDR3: TGTGCCAGTAGTATAGTTACGGGGAGCAATGAGCAGTTCTTC. The chain couples TRBV19 to TRBJ2-1, with a weak D call TRBD2 (5 bases). Germline assignment: CDR1 LNHDA and CDR2 SQIVND (reference sequence). V lost 1 base to trimming and J lost 6 bases, with 10 bases between them. CDR3 size: 14 residues.

This chain uses TRBV15 with TRBJ2-5; TRBD1 matches at 9 bases. J lost 5 bases, V lost 3 bases, and 7 bases had no gene match. CDR3 size: 15 residues. Germline V gene lookup returns CDR1 LNHNV and CDR2 YYDKDF (reference sequence). CDR3 in DNA: TGTGCCACCAGCAGCTGGACAGGGGTCGGGGAGACCCAGTACTTC. It translates to CATSSWTGVGETQYF.

The J gene is TRBJ1-1, the V gene TRBV30; D unclear. Trimming left V 0 bases short and J 3 bases short, with 14 bases between. This CDR3 has 15 residues. Germline CDR1 GTSNPN, CDR2 SVGIG (reference sequence). DNA for the CDR3: TGTGCCTGGAGTGTACACGCCGATTTGCACACTGAAGCTTTCTTT. The encoded protein is CAWSVHADLHTEAFF.

V is TRBV5-1 and J is TRBJ2-5, with D possibly TRBD2 on 6 matching bases. V was clipped by 3 bases and J by 4 bases, with 19 bases between them. CDR1 and CDR2 (germline): SGHRS, YFSETQ. The CDR3 totals 16 residues. The CDR3 sequence is CASSSQVTGSGETQYF. The CDR3 DNA follows: TGCGCCAGCAGCTCCCAGGTAACCGGGAGCGGAGAGACCCAGTACTTC.

The chain has TRBV5-4 and TRBJ2-3; 13 positions agree with TRBD2. Germline V gene data show CDR1 as SGHNT and CDR2 as YYREEE (reference sequence). V shed 3 bases and J 6 bases; nucleotides not matched to a gene: 7. The CDR3 sequence is 16 residues long. The CDR3 region has the DNA TGTGCCAGCAGCTGGTCCGGGACTAGCGGGGTCGATACGCAGTATTTT. Translated, it gives CASSWSGTSGVDTQYF. Full variable domain (outside the CDR3, taken from reference TRBV5-4 and TRBJ2-3): ETGVTQSPTHLIKTRGQQVTLRCSSQSGHNTVSWYQQALGQGPQFIFQYYREEENGRGNFPPRFSGLQFPNYSSELNVNALELDDSALYLCASSWSGTSGVDTQYFGPGTRLTVL.